The T cell receptor beta chain under discussion was sequenced for a study of cytomegalovirus exposure and HLA in healthy donors. Study-wide findings and caveats: A later analysis found common viral pathogens apparently linked to several of the most significant clusters. Presence/absence analyses assumed roughly uniform sequencing depth across donors.

The CDR3 has 15 amino acids. The germline V gene has CDR1 LGHNA and CDR2 YNFKEQ. Trimming cost V 5 bases and J 5 bases; bases outside gene matches: 8. PCR was performed using 60 Vbeta and 13 Jbeta primers. The protocol was immunoSEQ multiplex PCR, while the TCRdb copy is restricted to in-frame clones and leaves out a portion. The data contain 110,000 or so clones, 65% to 80% of them singletons. As concerns this clone: The antigen is unknown.

The sample taken for sequencing was PBMCs. The sequence was obtained from a man in his forties or fifties in good health and CMV-seropositive. The chain joins TRBV4-2 to TRBJ1-1, with 10 nucleotides matching TRBD1. The CDR3 DNA sequence: TGTGCCAGCAGCTACCGGGACAGGGGCGGTACTGAAGCTTTCTTT. It specifies CASSYRDRGGTEAFF.